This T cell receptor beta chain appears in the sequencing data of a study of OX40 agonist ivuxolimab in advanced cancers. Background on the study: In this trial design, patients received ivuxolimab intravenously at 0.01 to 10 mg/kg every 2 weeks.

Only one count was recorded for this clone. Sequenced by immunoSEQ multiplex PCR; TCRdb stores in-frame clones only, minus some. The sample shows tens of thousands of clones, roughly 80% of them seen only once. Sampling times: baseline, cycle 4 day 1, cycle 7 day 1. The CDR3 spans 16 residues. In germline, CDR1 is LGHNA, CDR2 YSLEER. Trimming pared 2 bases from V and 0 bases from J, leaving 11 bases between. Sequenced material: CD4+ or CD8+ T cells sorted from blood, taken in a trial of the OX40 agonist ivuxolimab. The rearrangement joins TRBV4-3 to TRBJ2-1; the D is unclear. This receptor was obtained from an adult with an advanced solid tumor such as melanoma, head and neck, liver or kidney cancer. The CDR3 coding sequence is TGCGCCAGCAGCCAATCGTGGGTACCCTCCTACAATGAGCAGTTCTTC. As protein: CASSQSWVPSYNEQFF.